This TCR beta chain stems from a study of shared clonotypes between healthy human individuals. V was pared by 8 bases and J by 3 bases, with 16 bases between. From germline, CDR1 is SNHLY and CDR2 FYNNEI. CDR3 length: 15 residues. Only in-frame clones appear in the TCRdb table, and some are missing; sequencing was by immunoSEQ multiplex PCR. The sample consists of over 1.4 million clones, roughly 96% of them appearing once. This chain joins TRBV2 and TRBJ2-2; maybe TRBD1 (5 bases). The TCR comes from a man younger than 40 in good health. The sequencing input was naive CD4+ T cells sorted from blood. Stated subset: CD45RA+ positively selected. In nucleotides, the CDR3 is TGTGCCAGCCGACGAGACAGAGGTGACACCGGGGAGCTGTTTTTT. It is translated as CASRRDRGDTGELFF.